Each of the 25 T cell receptor beta chains below was sequenced from the same sample in a study of OX40 agonist ivuxolimab in advanced cancers. TCRdb keeps only in-frame clones here, not all; method: immunoSEQ multiplex PCR. The sample gives around 85,000 clones, about 90% of which show up once; 8.4% is in the top ten. Sequencing used CD4+ or CD8+ T cells sorted from blood, obtained in a trial of the OX40 agonist ivuxolimab. These TCRs come from an adult with an advanced solid tumor such as melanoma, head and neck, liver or kidney cancer.

The chain has TRBV7-8 and TRBJ1-2; perhaps TRBD1 as D (6 bases). Trimming stripped 2 bases from V and 6 bases from J, with 13 bases between. Germline loops: CDR1 SGHVS, CDR2 FQNEAQ. The CDR3 runs 14 residues. CDR3 sequence reads: CASSLWGPNHGYTF. The CDR3 nucleotides are TGTGCCAGCAGCTTATGGGGGCCGAACCATGGCTACACCTTC.

CDR3 bases: TGTGCCAGCAGTTTAGGGGGGAGTGGAACTGAAGCTTTCTTT. Translation gives CASSLGGSGTEAFF. The chain carries TRBV27 and TRBJ1-1, with D tentatively TRBD1 (5 bases). V gave up 2 bases and J gave up 5 bases, with 12 bases separating them. The CDR3 consists of 14 residues. The germline gives CDR1 MNHEY, CDR2 SMNVEV (reference sequence).

The rearrangement links TRBV6-1 to TRBJ2-1; D unclear. This CDR3 comprises 14 residues. Germline lookup yields CDR1 MNHNS and CDR2 SASEGT. V lost 2 bases, J lost 7 bases, and 12 bases lay in between. The CDR3 nucleotides read TGTGCCAGCAGTGAATGGGAACTTTCTAATGAGCAGTTCTTC. It codes for CASSEWELSNEQFF.

V is TRBV15 and J is TRBJ2-2, with D unclear. CDR1 is LNHNV, CDR2 YYDKDF, per germline (reference sequence). This CDR3 has 14 amino acids. V was trimmed by 0 bases and J by 3 bases, leaving 5 bases between them. The CDR3 DNA is TGTGCCACCAGCAGAGAGGCCCACACCGGGGAGCTGTTTTTT. Protein sequence: CATSREAHTGELFF.

This clone appeared a single time. One end of the junction fails to match germline, which may point to a read error. This rearrangement joins TRBV7-8 to TRBJ2-1, with D perhaps given as TRBD1 or TRBD2 (6 bases each). Germline V gene data show CDR1 as SGHVS and CDR2 as FQNEAQ. CDR3 length: 13 residues. For the CDR3, the DNA is TGTGCCAGCAGCGACACCCCTCTTAGGGGGGCGGTCTTC. It is translated as CASSDTPLRGAVF.

The chain employs TRBV9 and TRBJ2-7; 7 bases are a match to TRBD2. Trimming removed 0 bases from V and 5 bases from J; junction bases left unmatched: 5. Looked up from germline, CDR1 is SGDLS and CDR2 is YYNGEE. This CDR3 is 14 amino acids long. CDR3 sequence (DNA): TGTGCCAGCAGCGTAGGCGGGGGATACGACGAGCAGTACTTC. Encoded protein: CASSVGGGYDEQYF. The full variable domain, with the rest looked up from reference TRBV9 and TRBJ2-7, is DSGVTQTPKHLITATGQRVTLRCSPRSGDLSVYWYQQSLDQGLQFLIQYYNGEERAKGNILERFSAQQFPDLHSELNLSSLELGDSALYFCASSVGGGYDEQYFGPGTRLTVT.

The V call is TRBV7-9, the J call TRBJ2-4; D unresolved. CDR3 length: 15 amino acids. V was pared by 1 base and J by 4 bases, with 11 bases between. Germline assignment: CDR1 SEHNR and CDR2 FQNEAQ (reference sequence). CDR3: CASSLGEQNKNIQYF. CDR3 nucleotides: TGTGCCAGCAGCTTAGGGGAACAGAATAAAAACATTCAGTACTTC.

About this clone itself: The junction and the germline gene differ at one end; a read error may be behind it. This sample includes further DNA sequences coding for the same CDR3. The V and J genes are TRBV6-1 and TRBJ1-5, with 8 bases that match TRBD1. In germline, CDR1 is MNHNS, CDR2 SASEGT. This CDR3 comprises 16 residues. The CDR3 loop reads CASSVTGAYSNQPQHF. CDR3 nucleotides: TGCGCCAGCAGTGTGACAGGGGCCTATAGCAATCAGCCCCAGCATTTT.

J is TRBJ2-7 and V is TRBV6-1; D is uncertain. Germline CDR1 MNHNS, CDR2 SASEGT. The CDR3 covers 14 residues. The ends were cut back, 2 bases at V and 7 bases at J, with 15 bases in the middle. CDR3 protein: CASSELAGPGEQYV. The CDR3 DNA is TGTGCCAGCAGTGAACTGGCAGGCCCTGGGGAGCAGTACGTC.

The rearrangement uses TRBV6-5 and TRBJ1-3; TRBD1 matches 8 bases. Germline CDR1 reads MNHEY; CDR2 reads SVGAGI. The length of the CDR3 is 16 residues. The ends lost 0 bases at V and 4 bases at J; junction bases unmatched: 5. The CDR3, as DNA: TGTGCCAGCAGTTACTCCACAGGGGGGGCAGGAAACACCATATATTTT. Protein sequence: CASSYSTGGAGNTIYF.

J is TRBJ2-3 and V is TRBV28; TRBD1 matches 7 bases. Losses at the gene ends were 5 bases for V and 1 base for J; bases not matched to a gene: 9. The germline V gene has CDR1 MDHEN and CDR2 SYDVKM. This CDR3 has 16 amino acids. This CDR3 reads CASSPLTGAGTDTQYF. The CDR3, as DNA: TGTGCCAGCAGTCCCCTTACAGGGGCGGGCACAGATACGCAGTATTTT.

The gene calls are TRBV6-1 and TRBJ2-7; perhaps TRBD2 as D (6 bases). Germline V gene sequence: CDR1 MNHNS, CDR2 SASEGT. V was cut by 2 bases and J by 2 bases, with 13 bases left in between. This CDR3 has 15 residues. CDR3 coding DNA: TGTGCCAGCAGTGAATGGGGCGGGGCGCCCTACGAGCAGTACGTC. This translates into CASSEWGGAPYEQYV.

Points on this clone: The germline gene is not matched at one end of the junction; a read error may be the cause. The rearrangement uses TRBV19 and TRBJ2-1; D is uncertain. The CDR3 totals 11 residues. In germline, CDR1 is LNHDA, CDR2 SQIVND (reference sequence). The CDR3, as DNA: TGTGCCAGTAGTTTAGACAATGAGCAGTTCTTC. It yields the protein CASSLDNEQFF. Looking up the rest from reference TRBV19 and TRBJ2-1 gives the full variable domain: DGGITQSPKYLFRKEGQNVTLSCEQNLNHDAMYWYRQDPGQGLRLIYYSQIVNDFQKGDIAEGYSVSREKKESFPLTVTSAQKNPTAFYLCASSLDNEQFFGPGTRLTVL.

V is TRBV15 and J is TRBJ2-1; D ambiguous. Germline values: CDR1 LNHNV, CDR2 YYDKDF (reference sequence). V was clipped by 5 bases and J by 6 bases, with 14 bases between them. This CDR3 region has 14 residues. CDR3 in amino acids: CATSVVRDTNEQFF. DNA for the CDR3: TGTGCCACCAGCGTCGTACGAGATACCAATGAGCAGTTCTTC.

The rearrangement uses TRBV30 and TRBJ2-1; a weak D match, TRBD1 (5 bases). Trimming took off 1 base at V and 9 bases at J, with 7 bases between the two ends. This CDR3 is built from 11 residues. The germline CDR1 and CDR2 sequences are GTSNPN and SVGIG (reference sequence). In nucleotides, the CDR3 is TGTGCCTGGAGTGAAGGGGCTGAGCAGTTCTTC. Its protein product is CAWSEGAEQFF.

CDR3: CASSILPTDTQYF. The CDR3, as DNA: TGTGCCAGTAGTATCCTTCCCACAGATACGCAGTATTTT. V usage is TRBV19 and J usage is TRBJ2-3; D uncertain. V dropped 3 bases and J dropped 2 bases, with 6 bases sitting between them. The CDR3 contains 13 residues. Germline V CDR1 and CDR2: LNHDA, SQIVND (reference sequence). Together with reference TRBV19 and TRBJ2-3, the CDR3 gives the full variable domain: DGGITQSPKYLFRKEGQNVTLSCEQNLNHDAMYWYRQDPGQGLRLIYYSQIVNDFQKGDIAEGYSVSREKKESFPLTVTSAQKNPTAFYLCASSILPTDTQYFGPGTRLTVL.

The chain is built from TRBV2 and TRBJ1-1; D is unclear. Germline CDR1 and CDR2: SNHLY and FYNNEI. Trimming pared 4 bases from V and 5 bases from J, leaving 8 bases between. This CDR3 comprises 12 residues. CDR3 nucleotide sequence: TGTGCCAGCAGTGCCCAGTTAACTGAAGCTTTCTTT. Its protein product is CASSAQLTEAFF.

In its sample, this clone was seen once. The gene calls are TRBV6-5 and TRBJ2-2, with D tentatively TRBD1 (5 bases). This CDR3 comprises 16 residues. Germline CDR1 is MNHEY and CDR2 is SVGAGI. V was shortened by 0 bases and J by 4 bases, with 12 bases between the two germline ends. The CDR3 loop reads CASSYSWGEVTGELFF. The CDR3 DNA follows: TGTGCCAGCAGTTACTCGTGGGGCGAGGTCACCGGGGAGCTGTTTTTT.

This chain connects TRBV28 to TRBJ1-1; D is unclear. Germline CDR1 and CDR2: MDHEN and SYDVKM. CDR3 length equals 15 residues. Trimming pared 6 bases from V and 7 bases from J, leaving 21 bases between. CDR3 bases: TGTGCCAGCAGGTCACCCGCGAAGGGAGCGTTTGAAGCTTTCTTT. Its translation is CASRSPAKGAFEAFF.

The rearrangement links TRBV5-5 to TRBJ1-2, with D uncertain. The CDR3 runs to 17 residues. CDR1 is SGHKS, CDR2 YYEKEE, per germline (reference sequence). The ends were cut back, 2 bases at V and 0 bases at J, with 17 bases in the middle. CDR3: CASSFQTPMRANYGYTF. The CDR3 DNA sequence: TGTGCCAGCAGCTTTCAGACCCCGATGAGAGCTAACTATGGCTACACCTTC.

The table lists this clone with a count of one. The chain carries TRBV13 and TRBJ1-1; D gene uncertain. CDR1 is PRHDT, CDR2 FYEKMQ, per germline (reference sequence). There are 15 residues in the CDR3. Trimming pared 1 base from V and 1 base from J, leaving 10 bases between. The CDR3 spells CASSLAAWGNTEAFF. In DNA form, the CDR3 reads TGTGCCAGCAGCTTAGCGGCCTGGGGGAACACTGAAGCTTTCTTT. The whole variable domain, filled in from reference TRBV13 and TRBJ1-1, reads AAGVIQSPRHLIKEKRETATLKCYPIPRHDTVYWYQQGPGQDPQFLISFYEKMQSDKGSIPDRFSAQQFSDYHSELNMSSLELGDSALYFCASSLAAWGNTEAFFGQGTRLTVV.

The chain employs TRBV28 and TRBJ2-6, with D perhaps given as TRBD1 or TRBD2 (5 bases each). The CDR3 is 17 residues long. Germline V gene sequence: CDR1 MDHEN, CDR2 SYDVKM. Trimming cost V 6 bases and J 3 bases, with 18 bases left between them. The CDR3 region is CASSQNQGVFGANVLTF. CDR3 coding DNA: TGTGCCAGCAGCCAAAACCAGGGAGTTTTTGGGGCCAACGTCCTGACTTTC.

The chain uses TRBV4-2 and TRBJ2-5, with TRBD1 identical over 8 bases. The CDR3 loop spans 15 amino acids. J gave up 5 bases and V 1 base, and 6 bases lay outside the gene matches. Per germline, CDR1 LGHNA and CDR2 YNFKEQ. CDR3 protein: CASSQAGQGLETQYF. As DNA, the CDR3 is TGTGCCAGCAGCCAAGCAGGACAGGGACTGGAGACCCAGTACTTC.

J is TRBJ2-3 and V is TRBV6-5; D is undetermined. Trimming removed 3 bases from V and 5 bases from J, with 18 bases in between. The CDR3 covers 16 residues. Germline V CDR1 and CDR2: MNHEY, SVGAGI. CDR3 amino acids: CASSYDLSYIQDTQYF. The CDR3 DNA follows: TGTGCCAGCAGTTATGACTTATCTTATATTCAAGATACGCAGTATTTT.

The CDR3 loop reads CASSVPRDTQYF. CDR3 nucleotides: TGTGCCAGCAGTGTTCCGAGAGATACGCAGTATTTT. The V call is TRBV2, the J call TRBJ2-3; D is ambiguous. This CDR3 is 12 amino acids long. Germline loops: CDR1 SNHLY, CDR2 FYNNEI. Trimming stripped 4 bases from V and 5 bases from J, with 7 bases between.